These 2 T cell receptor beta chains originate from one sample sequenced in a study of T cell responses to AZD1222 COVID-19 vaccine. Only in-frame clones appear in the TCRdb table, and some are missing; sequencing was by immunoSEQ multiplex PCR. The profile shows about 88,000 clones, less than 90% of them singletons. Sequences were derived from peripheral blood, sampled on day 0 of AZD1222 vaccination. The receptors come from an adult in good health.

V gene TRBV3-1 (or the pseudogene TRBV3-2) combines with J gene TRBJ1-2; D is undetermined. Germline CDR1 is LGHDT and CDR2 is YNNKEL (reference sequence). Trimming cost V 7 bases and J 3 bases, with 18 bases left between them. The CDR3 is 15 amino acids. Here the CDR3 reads CASTNLGAGYYGYTF. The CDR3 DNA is TGTGCCAGCACCAACCTGGGCGCGGGGTACTATGGCTACACCTTC.

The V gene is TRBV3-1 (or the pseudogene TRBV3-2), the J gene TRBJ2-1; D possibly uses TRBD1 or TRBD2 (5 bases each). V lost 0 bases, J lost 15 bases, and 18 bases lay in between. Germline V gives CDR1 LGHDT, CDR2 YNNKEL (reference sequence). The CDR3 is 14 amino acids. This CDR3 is CASSQEGTGNGAFF. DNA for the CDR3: TGTGCCAGCAGCCAAGAAGGGACGGGGAATGGGGCGTTCTTC.